The 28 T cell receptor beta chains presented below share a single source sample, sequenced in a study of blood T cell repertoires in COVID-19. Using immunoSEQ multiplex PCR, the repertoire was profiled, and TCRdb retains in-frame clones only, with some absent. Of about 200,000 clones in the sample, 70% to 90% were seen once. The sequenced sample was peripheral blood. These receptors all come from a man between 60 and 75 years old with acute or convalescent COVID-19.

The chain uses TRBV4-1 and TRBJ1-2; 8 nucleotides match TRBD1. The CDR3 loop spans 12 amino acids. Germline V gives CDR1 MGHRA, CDR2 YSYEKL. Trimming removed 4 bases from V and 13 bases from J; junction bases left unmatched: 8. The CDR3 here is CASSPTQGTGTF. CDR3 coding DNA: TGCGCCAGCAGCCCCACCCAGGGGACAGGCACCTTC.

This chain links TRBV25-1 with TRBJ1-2; no clear D gene. The CDR3 has 12 amino acids. V lost 7 bases and J 8 bases, leaving 14 bases between the germline ends. Germline CDR1 and CDR2: MGHDK and SYGVNS. The CDR3 nucleotides read TGTGCCAGCACTCGAGGTAGTAACGGCTACACCTTC. Its translation is CASTRGSNGYTF.

The chain combines TRBV18 with TRBJ1-3; D is ambiguous. The V gene's germline CDR1 is KGHSH and CDR2 LQKENI. V lost 3 bases and J 7 bases, leaving 13 bases between the germline ends. The CDR3 covers 14 residues. The CDR3 protein is CASSPEGLGNTIYF. CDR3 in DNA: TGTGCCAGCTCACCGGAGGGCCTTGGGAACACCATATATTTT.

The gene calls are TRBV9 and TRBJ1-3, with D possibly TRBD1 on 6 matching bases. The CDR3 loop spans 15 amino acids. V was shortened by 1 base and J by 3 bases, with 11 bases between the two germline ends. The germline V gene encodes CDR1 SGDLS and CDR2 YYNGEE. The CDR3 spells CASSVQGTNGNTIYF. The CDR3 bases are TGTGCCAGCAGCGTACAGGGGACAAATGGAAACACCATATATTTT. The complete variable domain, with remaining parts taken from reference TRBV9 and TRBJ1-3, reads DSGVTQTPKHLITATGQRVTLRCSPRSGDLSVYWYQQSLDQGLQFLIQYYNGEERAKGNILERFSAQQFPDLHSELNLSSLELGDSALYFCASSVQGTNGNTIYFGEGSWLTVV.

CDR3 amino acids: CASSLRGEDYGYTF. The DNA of the CDR3 is TGTGCCAGCAGCTTAAGAGGGGAGGACTATGGCTACACCTTC. The chain combines TRBV5-6 with TRBJ1-2, with D perhaps matching TRBD1 (5 bases). Germline V lookup: CDR1 SGHDT, CDR2 YYEEEE. The V gene lost 2 bases and the J gene lost 3 bases, with 11 bases spanning the gap. The CDR3 has 14 residues.

The CDR3 protein is CASSSSGQGPNQPQHF. The CDR3 nucleotides are TGTGCCAGCAGTTCCTCGGGACAGGGTCCCAATCAGCCCCAGCATTTT. The chain has TRBV6-5 and TRBJ1-5, with 9 bases aligning to TRBD1. Losses at the gene ends were 4 bases for V and 3 bases for J; bases not matched to a gene: 7. Germline CDR1 reads MNHEY; CDR2 reads SVGAGI. The length of the CDR3 is 16 residues.

This rearrangement joins TRBV5-1 to TRBJ1-1; the match to TRBD1 covers 10 bases. The CDR3 sequence is 14 residues long. V lost 4 bases, J lost 5 bases, and 5 bases stayed unmatched. Germline CDR1 and CDR2: SGHRS and YFSETQ. The CDR3 sequence: CASSGGTGVTEAFF. DNA of the CDR3: TGCGCCAGCAGCGGCGGGACAGGGGTAACTGAAGCTTTCTTT.

The chain joins TRBV11-2 to TRBJ1-3, with D possibly being TRBD1 (6 bases). The CDR3 has 16 residues. Per the germline V gene, CDR1 is SGHAT and CDR2 is FQNNGV. Between the trimmed V and J ends, which lost 3 bases and 0 bases, there was a span of 12 bases. CDR3 loop: CASSFRPTGSGNTIYF. The CDR3, as DNA: TGTGCCAGCAGCTTTAGGCCGACAGGCTCTGGAAACACCATATATTTT.

This rearrangement joins TRBV3-1 (or the pseudogene TRBV3-2) to TRBJ2-2, with 9 positions matching TRBD1. The CDR3 sequence is 18 residues long. Trimming took 3 bases from V and 4 from J; bases not matched to a gene: 12. CDR1 LGHDT and CDR2 YNNKEL come from the germline V gene (reference sequence). In DNA, the CDR3 is TGTGCCAGCAGCCAGAGGATACAGGGGGCATTTGGCACCGGGGAGCTGTTTTTT. Its translation: CASSQRIQGAFGTGELFF.

The chain combines TRBV2 with TRBJ2-1; 8 nucleotides align to TRBD2. This CDR3 comprises 15 residues. The V and J ends lost 5 bases and 8 bases, in that order; junction bases with no gene match: 11. CDR1 and CDR2 from the germline V gene are SNHLY and FYNNEI. The CDR3: CASSLGGTSGYEQFF. The CDR3 DNA reads TGTGCCAGCAGTCTAGGGGGGACTAGTGGCTATGAGCAGTTCTTC.

This clone was counted once. The chain joins TRBV10-3 to TRBJ1-6; TRBD1 matches 8 bases. Germline V gene data show CDR1 as ENHRY and CDR2 as SYGVKD. The CDR3 totals 17 residues. The trim removed 9 bases at V and 0 bases at J, leaving 10 bases unmatched. In DNA, the CDR3 is TGTGCCATTAGTCTCCGGGACAGGACCTCCTATAATTCACCCCTCCACTTT. Its translation: CAISLRDRTSYNSPLHF.

V gene TRBV19 combines with J gene TRBJ2-7; D perhaps matches TRBD2 (6 bases). The CDR3 runs to 14 residues. From germline, CDR1 is LNHDA and CDR2 SQIVND (reference sequence). V was shortened by 1 base and J by 1 base, with 8 bases between the two germline ends. CDR3 region: CASSIAGESYEQYF. The DNA of the CDR3 is TGTGCCAGTAGTATAGCGGGAGAGTCCTACGAGCAGTACTTC.

The V call is TRBV5-4, the J call TRBJ1-2; a possible D gene is TRBD1 (5 bases). Looked up from germline, CDR1 is SGHNT and CDR2 is YYREEE (reference sequence). Trimming took off 0 bases at V and 5 bases at J, with 11 bases between the two ends. CDR3 length: 14 residues. CDR3 region: CASSLAGLRYGYTF. As DNA, the CDR3 is TGTGCCAGCAGCTTGGCGGGACTCCGATATGGCTACACCTTC.

This chain links TRBV6-1 with TRBJ1-6, with D maybe TRBD1 (5 bases). The CDR3 consists of 15 residues. The V end was cut by 3 bases, the J end by 3 bases, with 9 bases between. Germline V gene lookup returns CDR1 MNHNS and CDR2 SASEGT. The CDR3 here is CASSDRAGYNSPLHF. DNA for the CDR3: TGTGCCAGCAGTGACAGGGCCGGCTATAATTCACCCCTCCACTTT.

This chain uses TRBV28 with TRBJ1-5, with D possibly being TRBD1 (6 bases). Per germline, CDR1 MDHEN and CDR2 SYDVKM. Trimming took off 4 bases at V and 1 base at J, with 14 bases between the two ends. The CDR3 length is 16 residues. The DNA for the CDR3 is TGTGCCAGCAGTTATCAGGGGCAGGGAAGCAATCAGCCCCAGCATTTT. Translation gives CASSYQGQGSNQPQHF.

V and J are TRBV5-1 and TRBJ2-5, with D perhaps TRBD1 (5 bases). Germline V lookup: CDR1 SGHRS, CDR2 YFSETQ. Trimming removed 6 bases at V and 1 base at J, with 16 bases between. This CDR3 contains 15 residues. CDR3 residues: CASNDSPQSQETQYF. The CDR3 DNA reads as TGCGCCAGCAACGACAGCCCACAGAGCCAAGAGACCCAGTACTTC.

This clone was seen more than once but under ten times. This sequence joins TRBV3-1 (or the pseudogene TRBV3-2) and TRBJ1-6; D may be TRBD1 (6 bases). The CDR3 loop spans 15 amino acids. Between the trimmed V and J ends, which lost 4 bases and 6 bases, there was a span of 13 bases. Germline CDR1 is LGHDT and CDR2 is YNNKEL (reference sequence). CDR3 amino acids: CASSRTDSGNSPLHF. Here the CDR3 DNA reads TGTGCCAGCAGCCGGACGGACAGTGGTAATTCACCCCTCCACTTT.

The V call is TRBV29-1, the J call TRBJ1-1, with D maybe TRBD1 (6 bases). Germline V gene data show CDR1 as SQVTM and CDR2 as ANQGSEA. Between the trimmed V and J ends, which lost 4 bases and 8 bases, there was a span of 17 bases. The CDR3 totals 13 residues. CDR3 sequence reads: CSVANGQLGEAFF. CDR3 DNA sequence: TGCAGCGTTGCAAACGGACAGTTGGGCGAAGCTTTCTTT. Full variable domain (rest looked up from reference TRBV29-1 and TRBJ1-1): SAVISQKPSRDICQRGTSLTIQCQVDSQVTMMFWYRQQPGQSLTLIATANQGSEATYESGFVIDKFPISRPNLTFSTLTVSNMSPEDSSIYLCSVANGQLGEAFFGQGTRLTVV.

The chain recombines TRBV19 with TRBJ1-2; D gene uncertain. The CDR3 runs 15 residues. The germline CDR1 and CDR2 sequences are LNHDA and SQIVND (reference sequence). Trimming left V 3 bases short and J 1 base short, with 12 bases between. Here the CDR3 reads CASSIPGNDNYGYTF. CDR3 bases: TGTGCCAGTAGTATCCCGGGGAATGATAACTATGGCTACACCTTC.

This clone was found a few times. This sequence joins TRBV7-2 and TRBJ1-1; D is perhaps TRBD1 (6 bases). From germline, CDR1 is SGHTA and CDR2 FQGNSA. Trimming shortened V by 2 bases and J by 3 bases, and 13 bases separated the two germline ends. The CDR3 loop spans 15 amino acids. The CDR3 DNA follows: TGTGCCAGCAGCTTACCACAGGGAAGGTACACTGAAGCTTTCTTT. It yields the protein CASSLPQGRYTEAFF.

This chain uses TRBV18 with TRBJ1-2; D is ambiguous. CDR3 length: 14 amino acids. Trimming took 6 bases from V and 0 from J, leaving 11 bases between them. Germline loops: CDR1 KGHSH, CDR2 LQKENI. CDR3 in DNA: TGTGCCAGCTCTCCCCAGTCCGCTAACTATGGCTACACCTTC. Translated: CASSPQSANYGYTF.

The chain links TRBV6-2 or TRBV6-3 to TRBJ1-5, with 8 bases aligning to TRBD1. This CDR3 is 18 amino acids long. The germline V gene encodes CDR1 MNHEY and CDR2 SVGEGT. Trimming removed 5 bases from V and 1 base from J; junction bases left unmatched: 13. The CDR3 region is CASSRAGTGEYSNQPQHF. DNA of the CDR3: TGTGCCAGCAGTCGCGCCGGGACAGGAGAATACAGCAATCAGCCCCAGCATTTT.

The chain carries TRBV14 and TRBJ2-3; perhaps TRBD2 as D (6 bases). CDR3 length: 16 amino acids. Germline CDR1 SGHDN, CDR2 FVKESK. V dropped 2 bases and J dropped 2 bases, with 14 bases sitting between them. CDR3 sequence: CASSQRLLAATDTQYF. CDR3 nucleotide sequence: TGTGCCAGCAGCCAAAGATTACTAGCCGCCACAGATACGCAGTATTTT.

V usage is TRBV28 and J usage is TRBJ2-7; TRBD2 is a possible D gene (7 bases). This CDR3 has 15 amino acids. CDR1 is MDHEN, CDR2 SYDVKM, per germline. V lost 4 bases and J lost 6, with 19 bases in between. This chain's CDR3 is CASSSPAGALFEQYF. As DNA, the CDR3 is TGTGCCAGCAGTTCCCCGGCGGGGGCCCTGTTCGAGCAGTACTTC.

J is TRBJ2-1 and V is TRBV11-3; no firm D call. Trimming left V 4 bases short and J 6 bases short, with 16 bases between. CDR1 is SGHNT and CDR2 is YENEEA in the germline V gene. This CDR3 comprises 15 residues. For the CDR3, the DNA is TGTGCCAGCAGCTCAAGCCCCCACGTGAGCAATGAGCAGTTCTTC. This sequence encodes CASSSSPHVSNEQFF.

CDR3 nucleotide sequence: TGTGCCAGCCAGACAGGGGGCTACGAGCAGTACTTC. It translates to CASQTGGYEQYF. The J gene is TRBJ2-7, the V gene TRBV27; the match to TRBD1 covers 9 bases. CDR3 size: 12 residues. From germline, CDR1 is MNHEY and CDR2 SMNVEV (reference sequence). The ends lost 8 bases at V and 3 bases at J; junction bases unmatched: 2.

CDR3 protein: CASRKGTTYGYTF. The CDR3, as DNA: TGTGCCAGTAGAAAAGGGACAACCTATGGCTACACCTTC. This chain connects TRBV19 to TRBJ1-2, with D maybe TRBD1 (6 bases). This CDR3 spans 13 amino acids. Germline CDR1 LNHDA, CDR2 SQIVND (reference sequence). Trimming took off 6 bases at V and 4 bases at J, with 12 bases between the two ends.

The chain recombines TRBV4-1 with TRBJ2-1; TRBD1 agrees at 9 bases. CDR1 and CDR2 from the germline V gene are MGHRA and YSYEKL. The CDR3 runs 17 residues. V lost 1 base and J lost 3; bases outside the gene matches: 7. CDR3 protein: CASSQANRQGGYNEQFF. The CDR3 DNA sequence: TGCGCCAGCAGCCAAGCAAACCGACAGGGGGGCTACAATGAGCAGTTCTTC.